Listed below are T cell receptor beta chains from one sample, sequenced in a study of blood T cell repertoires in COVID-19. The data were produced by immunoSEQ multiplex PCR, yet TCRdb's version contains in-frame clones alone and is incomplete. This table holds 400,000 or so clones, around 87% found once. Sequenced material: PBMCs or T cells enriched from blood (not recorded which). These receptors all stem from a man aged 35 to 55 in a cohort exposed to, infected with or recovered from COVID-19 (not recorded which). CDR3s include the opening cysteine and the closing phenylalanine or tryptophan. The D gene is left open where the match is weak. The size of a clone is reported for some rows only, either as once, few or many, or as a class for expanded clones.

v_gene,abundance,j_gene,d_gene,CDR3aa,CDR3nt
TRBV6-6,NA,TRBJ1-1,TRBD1,CATRQGQVMNTEAFF,TGTGCCACACGACAGGGACAGGTCATGAACACTGAAGCTTTCTTT
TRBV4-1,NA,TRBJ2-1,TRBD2,CASSLGLALNNEQFF,TGCGCCAGCAGCCTGGGACTAGCCCTAAACAATGAGCAGTTCTTC
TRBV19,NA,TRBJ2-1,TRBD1,CASSRDSSYNEQFF,TGTGCCAGTAGTAGGGACAGTTCCTACAATGAGCAGTTCTTC
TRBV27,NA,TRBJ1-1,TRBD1,CASSRSGTGGNTEAFF,TGTGCCAGCAGTCGGTCCGGGACAGGGGGTAACACTGAAGCTTTCTTT
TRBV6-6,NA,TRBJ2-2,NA,CASSYEPRGGELFF,TGTGCCAGCAGTTACGAGCCGCGGGGCGGGGAGCTGTTTTTT
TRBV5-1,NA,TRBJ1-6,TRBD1,CASSLGQGSSPLHF,TGCGCCAGCAGCCTCGGACAGGGGAGTTCACCCCTCCACTTT
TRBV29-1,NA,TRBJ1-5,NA,CSVGEIGQPQHF,TGCAGCGTTGGGGAGATAGGTCAGCCCCAGCATTTT
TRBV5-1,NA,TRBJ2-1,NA,CASSLPRVDNEQFF,TGCGCCAGCAGCTTGCCGAGGGTAGACAATGAGCAGTTCTTC
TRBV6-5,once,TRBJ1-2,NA,CASSYSGGYGYTF,TGTGCCAGCAGTTACTCGGGGGGCTATGGCTACACCTTC
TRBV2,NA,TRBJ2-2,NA,CASSVQNTGELFF,TGTGCCAGCAGTGTTCAGAACACCGGGGAGCTGTTTTTT
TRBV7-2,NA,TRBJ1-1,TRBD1,CASSLGTGRRTEAFF,TGTGCCAGCAGCTTAGGGACAGGCCGGAGAACTGAAGCTTTCTTT
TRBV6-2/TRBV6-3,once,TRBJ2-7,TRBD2,CASSESGSASYEQYF,TGTGCCAGCAGCGAAAGCGGGAGCGCATCCTACGAGCAGTACTTC
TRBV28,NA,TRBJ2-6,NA,CASSSRREVPGANVLTF,TGTGCCAGCAGTTCACGCAGGGAAGTCCCTGGGGCCAACGTCCTGACTTTC
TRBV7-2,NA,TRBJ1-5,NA,CASSQDGLNQPQHF,TGTGCCAGCAGCCAGGACGGACTCAATCAGCCCCAGCATTTT
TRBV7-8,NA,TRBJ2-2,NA,CASSLVGRTGSTGELFF,TGTGCCAGCAGCTTAGTCGGGAGGACAGGGAGTACCGGGGAGCTGTTTTTT
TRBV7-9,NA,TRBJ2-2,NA,CASSLGRATNTGELFF,TGTGCCAGCAGCTTAGGCAGGGCAACGAACACCGGGGAGCTGTTTTTT
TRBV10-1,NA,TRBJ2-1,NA,CASSESIQDHPFF,TGCGCCAGCAGTGAGTCGATCCAGGATCATCCGTTCTTC
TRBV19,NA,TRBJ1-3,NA,CASSKWSSGNTIYF,TGTGCCAGTAGTAAGTGGAGCTCTGGAAACACCATATATTTT
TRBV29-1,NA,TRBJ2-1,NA,CSVEIYNEQFF,TGCAGCGTGGAAATATACAATGAGCAGTTCTTC
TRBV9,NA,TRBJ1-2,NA,CASSVERQTNYGYTF,TGTGCCAGCAGCGTAGAGCGGCAAACTAACTATGGCTACACCTTC
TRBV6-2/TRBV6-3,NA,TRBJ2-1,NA,CASSLIQSSYNEQFF,TGTGCCAGCAGTCTTATACAGAGCTCCTACAATGAGCAGTTCTTC
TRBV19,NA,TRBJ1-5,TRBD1,CASSVAGGHSNQPQHF,TGTGCCAGTAGTGTAGCAGGGGGGCATAGCAATCAGCCCCAGCATTTT
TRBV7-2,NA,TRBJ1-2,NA,CASSLNAGPEGGYTF,TGTGCCAGCAGCCTTAATGCGGGCCCTGAAGGTGGCTACACCTTC
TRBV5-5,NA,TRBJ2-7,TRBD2,CASSIGLAGGPYEQYF,TGTGCCAGCAGCATCGGACTAGCGGGAGGGCCCTACGAGCAGTACTTC
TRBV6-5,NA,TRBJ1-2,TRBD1,CARWVGGPVPPGYTF,TGTGCCAGATGGGTAGGGGGCCCTGTTCCGCCGGGCTACACCTTC
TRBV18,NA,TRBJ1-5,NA,CASSHDRAYSNQPQHF,TGTGCCAGCTCTCACGACAGAGCCTATAGCAATCAGCCCCAGCATTTT
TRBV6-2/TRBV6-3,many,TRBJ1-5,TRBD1,CASSYGTVFSNQPQHF,TGTGCCAGCAGTTACGGGACAGTTTTTAGCAATCAGCCCCAGCATTTT
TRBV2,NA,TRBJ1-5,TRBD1,CASSGDRVGAQPQHF,TGTGCCAGCAGTGGGGACAGGGTAGGGGCTCAGCCCCAGCATTTT
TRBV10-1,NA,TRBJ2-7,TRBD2,CASSEGSGAYEQYF,TGCGCCAGCAGTGAGGGTAGCGGGGCATACGAGCAGTACTTC
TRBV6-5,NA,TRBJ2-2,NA,CASSYSGLNTGELFF,TGTGCCAGCAGTTACTCCGGACTTAACACCGGGGAGCTGTTTTTT
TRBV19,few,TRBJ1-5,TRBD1,CASSLQGTGTQPQHF,TGTGCCAGTAGTCTGCAGGGGACAGGGACCCAGCCCCAGCATTTT
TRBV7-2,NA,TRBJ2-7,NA,CASRLGGGSYEQYF,TGTGCCAGCAGGCTAGGGGGGGGCTCCTACGAGCAGTACTTC
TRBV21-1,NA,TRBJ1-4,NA,CASSGNDGVGGEKLFF,TGTGCCAGCAGCGGGAACGATGGGGTAGGAGGTGAAAAACTGTTTTTT
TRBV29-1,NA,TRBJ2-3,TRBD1,CSVGLGTGRADTQYF,TGCAGCGTTGGGCTCGGGACAGGTCGAGCAGATACGCAGTATTTT
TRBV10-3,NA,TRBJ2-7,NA,CAISGRQDYEQYF,TGTGCCATCAGTGGCCGACAGGACTACGAGCAGTACTTC
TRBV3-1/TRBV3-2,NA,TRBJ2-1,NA,CASSQMGSAGRLF,TGTGCCAGCAGCCAAATGGGGTCTGCGGGGCGGCTCTTC
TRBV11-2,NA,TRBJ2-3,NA,CASSLDLTQYF,TGTGCCAGCAGCTTAGATCTTACGCAGTATTTT
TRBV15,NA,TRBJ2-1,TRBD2,CATSRGTSGNNEQFF,TGTGCCACCAGCAGAGGTACTAGCGGAAACAATGAGCAGTTCTTC
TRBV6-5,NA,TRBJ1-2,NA,CASSYTLDTLQGYTF,TGTGCCAGCAGCTACACGTTGGACACCCTACAGGGTTACACCTTC
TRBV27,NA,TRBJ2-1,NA,CASSSARNEFF,TGTGCCAGCAGCTCCGCTAGGAACGAGTTCTTC
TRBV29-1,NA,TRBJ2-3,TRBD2,CSVGSGILTDTQYF,TGCAGCGTTGGTAGCGGGATTCTCACAGATACGCAGTATTTT
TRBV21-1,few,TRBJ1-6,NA,CASSKGLDRYNSPLHF,TGTGCCAGCAGCAAAGGTCTCGACAGGTATAATTCACCCCTCCACTTT
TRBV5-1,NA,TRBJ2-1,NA,CASSLSGGNEQFF,TGCGCCAGCAGCTTGTCCGGAGGGAATGAGCAGTTCTTC
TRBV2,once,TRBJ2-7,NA,CASSETGYEQYF,TGTGCCAGCAGTGAAACTGGTTACGAGCAGTACTTC
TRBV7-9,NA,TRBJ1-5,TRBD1,CASSLQGDGQPQHF,TGTGCCAGCAGCTTACAGGGGGACGGTCAGCCCCAGCATTTT
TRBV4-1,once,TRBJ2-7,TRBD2,CASSRGGSPPYEQYF,TGCGCCAGCAGCAGGGGCGGGAGCCCCCCCTACGAGCAGTACTTC
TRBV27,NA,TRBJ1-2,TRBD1,CASSPGQGVWYGYTF,TGTGCCAGCAGCCCGGGACAGGGAGTTTGGTATGGCTACACCTTC
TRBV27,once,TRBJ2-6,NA,CASSLRVSGANVLTF,TGTGCCAGCAGTTTGAGGGTATCTGGGGCCAACGTCCTGACTTTC
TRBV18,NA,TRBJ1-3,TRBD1,CASSPPTGGYSGNTIYF,TGTGCCAGCTCACCTCCGACAGGGGGGTATTCTGGAAACACCATATATTTT
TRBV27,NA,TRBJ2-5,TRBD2,CASSRTSGQETQYF,TGTGCCAGCAGCCGGACTAGCGGTCAAGAGACCCAGTACTTC
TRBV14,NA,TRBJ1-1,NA,CASSQVGGNTEAFF,TGTGCCAGCAGCCAAGTTGGCGGGAACACTGAAGCTTTCTTT
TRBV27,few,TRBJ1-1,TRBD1,CASSWGQGRTEAFF,TGTGCCAGCAGTTGGGGACAGGGAAGGACTGAAGCTTTCTTT
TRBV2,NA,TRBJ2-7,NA,CASSERSVGSYEQYF,TGTGCCAGCAGTGAACGGAGTGTAGGATCCTACGAGCAGTACTTC